This TCR beta chain was sequenced for a study of resident and recirculating memory T cells in vitiligo. This CDR3 spans 18 amino acids. The germline V gene has CDR1 KGHSH and CDR2 LQKENI. The V gene end was trimmed by 2 bases and the J gene end by 0 bases; junction bases not matched to a gene: 10. The table came from immunoSEQ multiplex PCR; TCRdb's copy has only in-frame clones and leaves some out. Of 40,000 to 50,000 clones detected, around 90% appear once; the ten largest clones hold 4.5% to 5%. The material sequenced was blood. This clonotype was obtained from a male donor with vitiligo. The chain couples TRBV18 to TRBJ2-3; 8 bases fit TRBD2. The CDR3 here is CASSPYRGGGPSTDTQYF. The CDR3 region has the DNA TGTGCCAGCTCACCATATAGAGGCGGGGGGCCTAGCACAGATACGCAGTATTTT.